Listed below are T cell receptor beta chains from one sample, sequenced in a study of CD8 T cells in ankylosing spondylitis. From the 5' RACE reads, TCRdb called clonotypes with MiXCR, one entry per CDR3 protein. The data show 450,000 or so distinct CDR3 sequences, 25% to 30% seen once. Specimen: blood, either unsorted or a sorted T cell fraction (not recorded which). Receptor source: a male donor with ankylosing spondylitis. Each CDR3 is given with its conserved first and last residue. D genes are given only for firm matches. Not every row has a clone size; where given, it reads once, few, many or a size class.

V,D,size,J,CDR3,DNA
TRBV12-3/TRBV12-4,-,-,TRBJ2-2,CASSLGGVTTGELFF,TGTGCCAGCAGTTTGGGCGGGGTAACGACCGGGGAGCTGTTTTTT
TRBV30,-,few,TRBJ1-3,CAWSEAVLRNTIYF,TGTGCCTGGAGTGAGGCGGTACTAAGAAACACCATATATTTT
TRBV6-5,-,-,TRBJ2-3,CASSSRIGTQYF,TGTGCCAGCAGTAGCCGGATCGGGACGCAGTATTTT
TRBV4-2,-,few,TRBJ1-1,CASSSEQGPRGAFF,TGTGCCAGCAGCTCAGAACAGGGCCCGAGAGGAGCTTTCTTT
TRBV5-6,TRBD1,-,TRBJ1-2,CASSINRGAYTF,TGTGCCAGCAGCATAAACAGGGGGGCCTACACCTTC
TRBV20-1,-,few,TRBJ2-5,CSAAGPERETQYF,TGCAGTGCTGCCGGGCCCGAAAGAGAGACCCAGTACTTC
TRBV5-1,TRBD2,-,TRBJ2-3,CASSLGLAEATDTQYF,TGCGCCAGCAGCTTGGGACTAGCGGAGGCCACAGATACGCAGTATTTT
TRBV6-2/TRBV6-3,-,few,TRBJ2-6,CASTSLSYTNPNPGANVLTF,TGTGCCAGCACTTCATTAAGCTACACTAATCCCAACCCTGGGGCCAACGTCCTGACTTTC
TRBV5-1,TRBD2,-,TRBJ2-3,CASTPLTSGTDTQYF,TGCGCCAGCACGCCCTTAACTAGCGGCACAGATACGCAGTATTTT
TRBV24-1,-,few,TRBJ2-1,CATSGYSDYRDYNEQFF,TGTGCCACCAGTGGATATTCGGACTATCGGGACTACAATGAGCAGTTCTTC
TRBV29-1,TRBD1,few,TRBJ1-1,CSVVLFDRGTEAFF,TGCAGCGTTGTTCTTTTTGACAGGGGTACTGAAGCTTTCTTT
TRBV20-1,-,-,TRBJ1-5,CSARIQGGDQPQHF,TGCAGTGCTAGAATACAGGGCGGCGATCAGCCCCAGCATTTT
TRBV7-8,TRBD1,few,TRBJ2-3,CASSFTGGFSDTQYF,TGTGCCAGCAGCTTCACAGGGGGCTTCTCAGATACGCAGTATTTT
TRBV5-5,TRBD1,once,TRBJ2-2,CASSLGDRGVTGELFF,TGTGCCAGCAGCTTGGGGGACAGGGGGGTCACCGGGGAGCTGTTTTTT
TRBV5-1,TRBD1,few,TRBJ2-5,CASSLAETGRETQYF,TGCGCCAGCAGCTTGGCGGAGACAGGGAGAGAGACCCAGTACTTC
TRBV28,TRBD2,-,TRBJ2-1,CATFSGRGYNEQFF,TGTGCCACCTTTAGCGGGAGGGGTTACAATGAGCAGTTCTTC
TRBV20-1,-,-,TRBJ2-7,CSAREPVSYEQYF,TGCAGTGCTAGAGAACCAGTCTCCTACGAGCAGTACTTC